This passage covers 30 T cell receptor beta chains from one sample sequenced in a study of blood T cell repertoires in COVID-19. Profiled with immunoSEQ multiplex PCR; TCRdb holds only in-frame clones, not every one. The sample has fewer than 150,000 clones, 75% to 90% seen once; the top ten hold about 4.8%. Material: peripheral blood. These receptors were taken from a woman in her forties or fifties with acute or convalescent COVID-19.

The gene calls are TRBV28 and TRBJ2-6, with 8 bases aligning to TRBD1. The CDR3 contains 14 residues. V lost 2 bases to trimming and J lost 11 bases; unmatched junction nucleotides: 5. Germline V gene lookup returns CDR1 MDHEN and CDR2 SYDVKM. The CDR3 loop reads CASSLTGGSDVLTF. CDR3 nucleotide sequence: TGTGCCAGCAGTTTAACAGGGGGTTCCGACGTCCTGACTTTC.

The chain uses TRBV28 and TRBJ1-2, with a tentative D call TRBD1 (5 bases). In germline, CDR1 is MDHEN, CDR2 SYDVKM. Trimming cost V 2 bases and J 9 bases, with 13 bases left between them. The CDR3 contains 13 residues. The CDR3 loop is CASSLVRAGSYTF. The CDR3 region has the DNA TGTGCCAGCAGTTTAGTCCGGGCAGGGAGCTACACCTTC.

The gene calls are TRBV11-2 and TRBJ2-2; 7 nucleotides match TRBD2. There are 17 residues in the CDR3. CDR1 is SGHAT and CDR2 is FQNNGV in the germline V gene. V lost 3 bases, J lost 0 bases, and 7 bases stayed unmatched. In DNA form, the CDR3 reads TGTGCCAGCAGCTTGTCCGGGCTAGCGGCGAACACCGGGGAGCTGTTTTTT. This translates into CASSLSGLAANTGELFF.

The CDR3 DNA sequence: TGCGCCAGCAGCCCCACCGGGTTAGGTGAGCAGTTCTTC. Protein sequence: CASSPTGLGEQFF. The V call is TRBV4-1, the J call TRBJ2-1; D remains ambiguous. CDR3 length: 13 amino acids. The germline V and J ends were trimmed by 4 bases and 9 bases, with 13 bases remaining between them. Germline CDR1 reads MGHRA; CDR2 reads YSYEKL.

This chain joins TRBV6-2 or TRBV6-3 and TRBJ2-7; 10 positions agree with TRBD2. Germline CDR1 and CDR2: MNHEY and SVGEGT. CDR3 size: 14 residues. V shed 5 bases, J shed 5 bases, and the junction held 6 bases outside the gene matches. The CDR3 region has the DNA TGTGCCAGCAGTCAACTAGCGGGGAACAACGAGCAGTACTTC. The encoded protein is CASSQLAGNNEQYF.

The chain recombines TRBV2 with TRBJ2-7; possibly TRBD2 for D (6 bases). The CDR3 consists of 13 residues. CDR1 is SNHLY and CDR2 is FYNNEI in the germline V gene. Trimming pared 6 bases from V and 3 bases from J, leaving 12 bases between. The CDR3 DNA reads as TGTGCCAGCAGGGGAGCGGGTTTCTACGAGCAGTACTTC. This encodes CASRGAGFYEQYF.

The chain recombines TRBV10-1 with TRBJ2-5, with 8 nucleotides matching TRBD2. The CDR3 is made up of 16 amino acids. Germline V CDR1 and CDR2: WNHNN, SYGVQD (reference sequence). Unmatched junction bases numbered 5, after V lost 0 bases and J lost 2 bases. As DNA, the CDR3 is TGCGCCAGCAGTGAGTCCGTAACTAGCGGACAAGAGACCCAGTACTTC. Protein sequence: CASSESVTSGQETQYF.

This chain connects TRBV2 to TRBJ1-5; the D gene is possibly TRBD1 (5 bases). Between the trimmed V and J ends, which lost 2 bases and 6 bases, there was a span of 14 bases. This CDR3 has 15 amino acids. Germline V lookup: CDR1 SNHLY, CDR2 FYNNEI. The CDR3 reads CASSERARVGQPQHF. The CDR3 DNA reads TGTGCCAGCAGTGAAAGGGCCAGGGTAGGTCAGCCCCAGCATTTT.

The CDR3 coding sequence is TGTGCCAGTACTCAGGGGTTTGCTTCACCCCTCCACTTT. Its protein product is CASTQGFASPLHF. The genes are TRBV2 and TRBJ1-6; D is perhaps TRBD1 (6 bases). Germline V lookup: CDR1 SNHLY, CDR2 FYNNEI. The germline V and J ends were trimmed by 9 bases and 9 bases, with 15 bases remaining between them. The CDR3 has 13 residues.

The CDR3 sequence is CASSEVTNEQFF. In DNA, the CDR3 is TGTGCCAGCAGTGAAGTGACAAATGAGCAGTTCTTC. The chain joins TRBV2 to TRBJ2-1; D call uncertain. The CDR3 has 12 residues. Germline V CDR1 and CDR2: SNHLY, FYNNEI. Deletions cut 1 base from V and 7 bases from J, with 5 bases between.

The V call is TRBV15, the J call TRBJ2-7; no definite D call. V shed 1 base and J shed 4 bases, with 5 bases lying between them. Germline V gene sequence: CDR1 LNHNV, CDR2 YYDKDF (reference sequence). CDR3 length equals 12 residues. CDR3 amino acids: CATSRASYEQYF. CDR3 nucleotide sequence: TGTGCCACCAGCAGAGCATCATACGAGCAGTACTTC.

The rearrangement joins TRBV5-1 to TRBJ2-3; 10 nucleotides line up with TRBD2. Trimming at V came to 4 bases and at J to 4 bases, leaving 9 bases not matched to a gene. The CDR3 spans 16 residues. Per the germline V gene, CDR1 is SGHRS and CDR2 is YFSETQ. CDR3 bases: TGCGCCAGCAGCCTGACAAGCGGGGGGGCCCCAGATACGCAGTATTTT. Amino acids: CASSLTSGGAPDTQYF.

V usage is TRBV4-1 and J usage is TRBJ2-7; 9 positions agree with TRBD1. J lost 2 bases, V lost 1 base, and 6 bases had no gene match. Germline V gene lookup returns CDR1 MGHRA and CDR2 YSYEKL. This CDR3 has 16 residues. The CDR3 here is CASSQVPGQGTYEQYF. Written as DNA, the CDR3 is TGCGCCAGCAGCCAAGTCCCGGGACAGGGAACCTACGAGCAGTACTTC.

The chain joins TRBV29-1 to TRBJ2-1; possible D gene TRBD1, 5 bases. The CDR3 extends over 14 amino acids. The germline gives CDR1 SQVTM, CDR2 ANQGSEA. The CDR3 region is CSLQASGVYNEQFF. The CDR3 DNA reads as TGCAGTTTACAGGCTAGTGGGGTCTACAATGAGCAGTTCTTC.

CDR3 sequence reads: CSARQASSYNEQFF. The CDR3 coding sequence is TGCAGCGCAAGACAGGCTAGCTCCTACAATGAGCAGTTCTTC. The chain carries TRBV29-1 and TRBJ2-1; a weak D match, TRBD1 (6 bases). Deletions cut 7 bases from V and 0 bases from J, with 13 bases between. The CDR3 is 14 amino acids. The germline gives CDR1 SQVTM, CDR2 ANQGSEA.

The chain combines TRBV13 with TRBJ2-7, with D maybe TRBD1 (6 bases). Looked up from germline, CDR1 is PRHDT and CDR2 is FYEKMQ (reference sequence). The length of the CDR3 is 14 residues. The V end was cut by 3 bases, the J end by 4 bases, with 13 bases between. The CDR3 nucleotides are TGTGCCAGCAGCTTCGCACAGGGCCCTTACGAGCAGTACTTC. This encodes CASSFAQGPYEQYF.

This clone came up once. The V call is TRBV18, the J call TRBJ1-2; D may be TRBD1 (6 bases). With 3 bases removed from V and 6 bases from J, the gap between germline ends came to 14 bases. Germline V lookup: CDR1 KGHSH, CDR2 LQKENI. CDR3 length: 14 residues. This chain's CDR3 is CASSPAGGLDGYTF. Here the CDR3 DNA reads TGTGCCAGCTCACCGGCGGGGGGGCTGGATGGCTACACCTTC.

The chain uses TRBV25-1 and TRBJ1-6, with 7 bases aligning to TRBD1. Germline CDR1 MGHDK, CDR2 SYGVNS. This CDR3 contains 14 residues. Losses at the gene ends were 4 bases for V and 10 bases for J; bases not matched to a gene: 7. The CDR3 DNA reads TGTGCCAGCAGTGTAAGACAGGGCGGCTCACCCCTCCACTTT. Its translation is CASSVRQGGSPLHF. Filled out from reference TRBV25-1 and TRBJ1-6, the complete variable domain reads EADIYQTPRYLVIGTGKKITLECSQTMGHDKMYWYQQDPGMELHLIHYSYGVNSTEKGDLSSESTVSRIRTEHFPLTLESARPSHTSQYLCASSVRQGGSPLHFGNGTRLTVT.

CDR3 nucleotide sequence: TGTGCCAGCAGCGTAGTGATGACAGGGGAAGAGACCCAGTACTTC. This gives the protein CASSVVMTGEETQYF. The chain recombines TRBV9 with TRBJ2-5; 8 bases match TRBD1. Germline V gene data show CDR1 as SGDLS and CDR2 as YYNGEE. Losses at the gene ends were 0 bases for V and 3 bases for J; bases not matched to a gene: 4. CDR3 length: 15 residues.

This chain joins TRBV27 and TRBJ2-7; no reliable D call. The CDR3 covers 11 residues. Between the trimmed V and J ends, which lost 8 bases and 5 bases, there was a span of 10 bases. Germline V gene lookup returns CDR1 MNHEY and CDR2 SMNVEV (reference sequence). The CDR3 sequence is CASGQVNEQYF. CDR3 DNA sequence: TGTGCCAGCGGTCAGGTAAACGAGCAGTACTTC.

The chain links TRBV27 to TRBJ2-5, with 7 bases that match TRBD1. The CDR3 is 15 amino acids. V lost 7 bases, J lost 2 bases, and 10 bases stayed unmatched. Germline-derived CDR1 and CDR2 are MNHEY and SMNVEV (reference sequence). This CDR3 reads CASTLTGATQETQYF. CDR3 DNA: TGTGCCAGCACCCTAACAGGGGCTACACAAGAGACCCAGTACTTC.

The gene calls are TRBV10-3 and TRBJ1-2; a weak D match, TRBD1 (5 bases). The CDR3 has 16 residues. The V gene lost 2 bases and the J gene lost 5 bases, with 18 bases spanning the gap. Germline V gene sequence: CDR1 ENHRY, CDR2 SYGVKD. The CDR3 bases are TGTGCCATCAGTGAGGGGCCCGGGGGAGTAGGGTATGGCTACACCTTC. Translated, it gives CAISEGPGGVGYGYTF.

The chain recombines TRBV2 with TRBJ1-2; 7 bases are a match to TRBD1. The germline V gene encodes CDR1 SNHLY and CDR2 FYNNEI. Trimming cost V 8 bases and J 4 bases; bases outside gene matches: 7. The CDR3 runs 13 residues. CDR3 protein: CASRQGIFYGYTF. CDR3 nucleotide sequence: TGTGCCAGCCGACAGGGAATATTCTATGGCTACACCTTC.

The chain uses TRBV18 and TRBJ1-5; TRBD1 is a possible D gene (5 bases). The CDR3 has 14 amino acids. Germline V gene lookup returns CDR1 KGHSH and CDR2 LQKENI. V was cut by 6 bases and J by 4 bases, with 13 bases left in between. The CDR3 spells CASSPSGGNQPQHF. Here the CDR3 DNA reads TGTGCCAGCTCGCCAAGCGGGGGAAATCAGCCCCAGCATTTT.

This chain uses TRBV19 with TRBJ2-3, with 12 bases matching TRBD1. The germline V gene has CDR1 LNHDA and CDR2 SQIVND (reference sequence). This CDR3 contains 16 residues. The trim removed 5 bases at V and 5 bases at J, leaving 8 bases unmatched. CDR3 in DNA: TGTGCCAGTAGTCTATATGGGACAGGGGGCAAAGATACGCAGTATTTT. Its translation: CASSLYGTGGKDTQYF.

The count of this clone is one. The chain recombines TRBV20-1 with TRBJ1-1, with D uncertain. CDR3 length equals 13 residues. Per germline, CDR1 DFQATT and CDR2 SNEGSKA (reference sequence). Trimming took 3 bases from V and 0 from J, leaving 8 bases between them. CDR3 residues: CSASNTMNTEAFF. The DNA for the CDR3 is TGCAGTGCTAGTAACACGATGAACACTGAAGCTTTCTTT.

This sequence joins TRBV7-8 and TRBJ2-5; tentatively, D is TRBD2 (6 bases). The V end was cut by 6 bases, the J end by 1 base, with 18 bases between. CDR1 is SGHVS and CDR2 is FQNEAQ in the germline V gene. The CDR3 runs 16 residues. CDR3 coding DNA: TGTGCCAGCAGAGCAACTGGAGCGGGCGCCCAAGAGACCCAGTACTTC. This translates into CASRATGAGAQETQYF.

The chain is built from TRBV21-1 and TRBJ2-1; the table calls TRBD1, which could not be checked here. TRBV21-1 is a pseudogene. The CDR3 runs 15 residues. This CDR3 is CASSEGQGAYNEQFF. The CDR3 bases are TGTGCCAGCAGCGAGGGACAGGGGGCCTACAATGAGCAGTTCTTC.

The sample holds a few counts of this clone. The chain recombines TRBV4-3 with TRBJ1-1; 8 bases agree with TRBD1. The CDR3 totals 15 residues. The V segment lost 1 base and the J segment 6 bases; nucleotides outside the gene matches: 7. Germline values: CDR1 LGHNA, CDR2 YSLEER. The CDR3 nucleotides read TGCGCCAGCAGCCAAGGGACAGGGTTTGAAGCTGAAGCTTTCTTT. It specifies CASSQGTGFEAEAFF.

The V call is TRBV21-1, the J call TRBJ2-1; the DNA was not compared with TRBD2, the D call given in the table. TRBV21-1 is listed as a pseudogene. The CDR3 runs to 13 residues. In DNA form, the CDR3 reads TGTGCCTGGAACCCGTCGGGGTCCAATGAGCAGTTCTTC. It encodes CAWNPSGSNEQFF.